This TCR beta chain is from a study of a mutant IDH1 vaccine in newly diagnosed glioma. As for the study in general: Most patients had received both radiotherapy and temozolomide, the prior options being radiotherapy, temozolomide, or both.

The time point is: week 11, during vaccination. Every vaccination contained 300 ug of the mutant IDH1 20-mer peptide and was paired with topical imiquimod. Clones were read by immunoSEQ multiplex PCR, and TCRdb kept only the in-frame ones, dropping some. The repertoire has some 26,000 clones, about 70% of them found once; the top ten carry 11%. Findings and caveats of the study: Of the patients, 85% to 95% had vaccine-induced immune responses.

This CDR3 has 15 amino acids. The germline V gene has CDR1 SQVTM and CDR2 ANQGSEA. The V and J ends lost 2 bases and 8 bases, in that order; junction bases with no gene match: 7. On this clone itself: What it binds is unknown.

The input for sequencing was peripheral blood mononuclear cells (PBMCs), taken from a glioma patient whose treatment included an IDH1 peptide vaccine. The V and J genes are TRBV29-1 and TRBJ2-1, with 12 bases identical to TRBD2. This sequence originates from a man between 18 and 35 years old with glioma. Some clones in this sample may be carry-over from other donors' samples. For the CDR3, the DNA is TGCAGCGTTGAACAGACTAGCGGGAGACTTGATGAGCAGTTCTTC. Encoded protein: CSVEQTSGRLDEQFF.